The sequence of this TCR beta chain was determined in a study of T cells in Graves' hyperthyroidism and ophthalmopathy. Regions amplified from RNA transcripts were the TCR beta CDR3 regions. During a first-round RT-PCR of the TCR CDR3, the HTBI primer set was used. MiXCR, applied by TCRdb to the multiplex PCR reads, yields one record per CDR3 protein. Altogether roughly 260,000 distinct CDR3 sequences are present, roughly 14% being singletons, with the ten largest covering 13%. The CDR3 is 13 residues long. Trimming stripped 5 bases from V and 5 bases from J, with 13 bases between. Germline V gives CDR1 WNHNN, CDR2 SYGVQD (reference sequence). These patients, aged 18 to 65, had recently diagnosed hyperthyroidism lasting under 2 months.

Sequencing was carried out using blood. This sequence originates from a woman between 35 and 50 years old with Graves' hyperthyroidism that later progressed to Graves' ophthalmopathy. The V gene is TRBV10-1, the J gene TRBJ2-7; D uncertain. The CDR3 region is CASSQGGVHEQYF. The CDR3 DNA reads TGCGCCAGCAGTCAAGGTGGGGTCCACGAGCAGTACTTC.